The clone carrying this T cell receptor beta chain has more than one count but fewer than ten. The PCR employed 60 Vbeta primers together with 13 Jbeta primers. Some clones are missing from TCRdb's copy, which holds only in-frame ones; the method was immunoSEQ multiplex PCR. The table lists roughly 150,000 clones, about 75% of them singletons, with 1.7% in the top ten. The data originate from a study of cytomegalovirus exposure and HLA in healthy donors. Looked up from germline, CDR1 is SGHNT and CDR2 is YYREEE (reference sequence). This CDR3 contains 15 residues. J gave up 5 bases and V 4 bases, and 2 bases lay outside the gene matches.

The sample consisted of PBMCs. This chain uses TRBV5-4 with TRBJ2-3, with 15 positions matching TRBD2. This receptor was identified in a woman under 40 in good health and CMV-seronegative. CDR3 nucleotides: TGTGCCAGCAGCACGGGACTAGCGGGGGGAGATACGCAGTATTTT. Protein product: CASSTGLAGGDTQYF.